This TCR beta chain is from a study of technical replicates of blood from several donors. Method: immunoSEQ multiplex PCR; TCRdb's copy keeps in-frame clones and lacks some. The sample has roughly 87,000 clones; about 94% are singletons. Germline CDR1 and CDR2: SEHNR and FQNEAQ (reference sequence). V lost 2 bases and J lost 8, with 16 bases in between. This CDR3 contains 15 residues. The sequenced material came from T cells isolated from PBMCs. This clonotype was sampled from a human donor in good health. The rearrangement joins TRBV7-9 to TRBJ2-1, with unresolved D. CDR3 residues: CASSLLALGTDEQFF. The CDR3 DNA reads TGTGCCAGCAGCTTACTCGCCCTCGGTACGGATGAGCAGTTCTTC.